This passage covers 7 T cell receptor beta chains from one sample sequenced in a study of T cell repertoires in cytomegalovirus infection. Their antigens remain unidentified. TCRdb reprocessed the reads with MiXCR, giving one entry per CDR3 protein. The sample includes around 99,000 distinct CDR3 sequences, around 29% of them seen just once. The specimen comprised CD8+ T cells from cultured PBMCs, sampled from culture after CMV antigen stimulation. These receptors all come from a human donor in good health (CMV status not recorded). Some clones in this sample may be carry-over from other donors' samples.

The genes are TRBV15 and TRBJ1-4; possibly TRBD1 for D (5 bases). The germline V and J ends were trimmed by 9 bases and 1 base, with 15 bases remaining between them. CDR1 and CDR2 from the germline V gene are LNHNV and YYDKDF (reference sequence). The CDR3 loop spans 15 amino acids. CDR3 in DNA: TGTGCCACTTTTTTCCGGGGCCAAACTAATGAAAAACTGTTTTTT. Amino acid sequence: CATFFRGQTNEKLFF. The variable domain in full, completed from reference TRBV15 and TRBJ1-4, reads DAMVIQNPRYQVTQFGKPVTLSCSQTLNHNVMYWYQQKSSQAPKLLFHYYDKDFNNEADTPDNFQSRRPNTSFCFLDIRSPGLGDTAMYLCATFFRGQTNEKLFFGSGTQLSVL.

This clonotype was observed a handful of times. The rearrangement links TRBV25-1 to TRBJ2-7, with 10 bases that match TRBD2. From germline, CDR1 is MGHDK and CDR2 SYGVNS. With 6 bases clipped from V and 7 bases from J, the junction kept 9 bases outside the gene matches. This CDR3 spans 14 amino acids. Here the CDR3 DNA reads TGTGCCAGCAGGGTAGCGGGGGGATCGGGTGAGCAGTACTTC. Residues: CASRVAGGSGEQYF.

This clonotype was counted ten times or more. This chain uses TRBV7-2 with TRBJ2-7, with 9 bases fitting TRBD1. V trimming: 1 base; J trimming: 5 bases; junction bases outside the gene matches: 9. The CDR3 sequence is 16 residues long. Germline CDR1 and CDR2: SGHTA and FQGNSA. The CDR3 here is CASSLGPGQGFDEQYF. In DNA form, the CDR3 reads TGTGCCAGCAGCTTAGGACCGGGACAGGGTTTCGACGAGCAGTACTTC.

This clonotype was recorded at least ten times. The chain joins TRBV12-3 or TRBV12-4 to TRBJ2-2, with no clear D. V was trimmed by 6 bases and J by 0 bases, leaving 17 bases between them. The CDR3 contains 17 residues. CDR3 sequence (DNA): TGTGCCAGCAGGGCAGGCTTGGGGTCTACGAACACCGGGGAGCTGTTTTTT. Translating gives CASRAGLGSTNTGELFF.

The J gene is TRBJ1-1, the V gene TRBV19; 7 positions agree with TRBD1. The CDR3 runs 16 residues. Germline CDR1 LNHDA, CDR2 SQIVND (reference sequence). The V gene end was trimmed by 8 bases and the J gene end by 1 base; junction bases not matched to a gene: 13. The CDR3 sequence: CASVDRPPLGNTEAFF. For the CDR3, the DNA is TGTGCCAGTGTGGACAGGCCCCCCCTGGGGAACACTGAAGCTTTCTTT. Full variable domain (rest looked up from reference TRBV19 and TRBJ1-1): DGGITQSPKYLFRKEGQNVTLSCEQNLNHDAMYWYRQDPGQGLRLIYYSQIVNDFQKGDIAEGYSVSREKKESFPLTVTSAQKNPTAFYLCASVDRPPLGNTEAFFGQGTRLTVV.

At least ten counts were recorded for this clonotype. This chain connects TRBV2 to TRBJ2-1, with TRBD2 matching over 10 bases. This CDR3 is built from 19 residues. Per the germline V gene, CDR1 is SNHLY and CDR2 is FYNNEI. V lost 0 bases and J lost 4; bases outside the gene matches: 12. The DNA of the CDR3 is TGTGCCAGCAGTGAAGCGCTTCGGCTAGCGGGGGCCCTATACAATGAGCAGTTCTTC. It is translated as CASSEALRLAGALYNEQFF.

Of note for this clonotype: This clone may be a read error of a much larger clone one base away. The rearrangement uses TRBV19 and TRBJ1-1; 7 nucleotides agree with TRBD1. Germline V gene data show CDR1 as LNHDA and CDR2 as SQIVND (reference sequence). With 8 bases clipped from V and 1 base from J, the junction kept 10 bases outside the gene matches. The CDR3 loop spans 15 amino acids. The CDR3 bases are TGTGCCAGTTGGGAGACAGGGTGTTGGAACACTGAAGCTTTCTTT. This codes for CASWETGCWNTEAFF.